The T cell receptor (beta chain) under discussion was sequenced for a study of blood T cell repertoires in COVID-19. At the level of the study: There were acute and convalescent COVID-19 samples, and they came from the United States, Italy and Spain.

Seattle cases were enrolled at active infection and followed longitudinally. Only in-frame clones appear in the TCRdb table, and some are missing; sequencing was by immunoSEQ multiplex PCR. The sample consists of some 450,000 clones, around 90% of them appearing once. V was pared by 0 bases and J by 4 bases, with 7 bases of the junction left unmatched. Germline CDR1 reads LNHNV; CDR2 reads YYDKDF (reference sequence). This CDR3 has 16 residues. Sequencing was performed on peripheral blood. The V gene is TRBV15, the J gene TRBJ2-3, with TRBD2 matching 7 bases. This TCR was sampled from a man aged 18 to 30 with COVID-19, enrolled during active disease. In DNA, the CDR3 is TGTGCCACCAGCAGAGATTTACGGGGGGTTGCAGATACGCAGTATTTT. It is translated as CATSRDLRGVADTQYF.